The present TCR beta chain was sequenced within a study of cytomegalovirus exposure and HLA in healthy donors (dated by TCRdb to 2015 to 2018). About the investigation overall: In an earlier analysis of some 550 of the donors, 250 to 350 Gb of sequence data and 90 million to 120 million unique TCR beta sequences from some 170 million T cells were reported. Rather than using new phenotypic data, the later analysis identified candidate immune exposures from TCR beta sequences and from how often those sequences occurred across donors. Genome-wide SNP genotypes for about 55% of the roughly 670 donors were used in a later genetic analysis, which treated that subset as a discovery cohort. To predict cytomegalovirus infection status, the study combined high-throughput TCR immunosequencing, statistical association of individual TCRs with disease status, and machine learning. A handful of DR-DQ haplotypes were handled as single units for association and clustering because linkage in the cohort was strong. An early release covering about 600 HLA-typed donors comprised about 310 gigabases of sequencing data and 85 million to 100 million unique TCR sequences. Both class I and class II loci were covered by HLA typing, at four-digit resolution. Using immunosequencing, the study profiled T cell repertoires from 640 or so subjects and related those repertoires to cytomegalovirus serostatus. On average, roughly 240,000 unique TCR beta nucleotide sequences were sequenced per donor among more than 350 genotyped donors of the cohort, with roughly 18% of those sequences being non-productive. Donor age, sex, ethnicity and CMV serostatus were compiled alongside the repertoire data. Of the 300 to 450 genotyped donors, about 84% fell in the genetic ancestry cluster associated with self-reported Caucasian donors. An earlier analysis of 450 to 750 of the donors used high-throughput TCR beta sequencing to judge whether each TCR beta V gene segment behaved as functional or pseudogenic. The aim of the study was to test whether cataloging public T cell receptors could identify signatures of past pathogen exposure. The number of donors typed differed by locus, with roughly 620-630 for A, B, C, DRB1 and DQB1, around 560 for DQA1, some 570 for DPA1, and some 440 for DPB1. To study patterns of TCR occurrence, a later analysis re-analyzed previously published TCR beta repertoires from 666 donors and added high-resolution HLA genotyping. All discovery cohort repertoires had been generated using a single sequencing platform. A separate validation cohort of about 110 different subjects was used in addition to the 666-subject first cohort. The research as a whole found: Because the 87-base-pair reads could not distinguish some IMGT-functional V segments, including TRBV6-2 and TRBV6-3, those segments were excluded. Because HLA typing was unavailable for some donors at each locus, only the typed subset was used in association tests. The cohort was sequenced for TCR beta chains only, and without alpha or paired-chain data the features that could be detected were limited. A few of the identified cytomegalovirus-associated TCR beta chains were confirmed in vitro to be specific for cytomegalovirus antigens. In a later analysis, most CMV-associated TCR beta chains were found to appear HLA-restricted, with HLA associations seemingly driven largely by CMV exposure. Broadly in line with IMGT annotations, most TCR beta V segments showed up in productive rearrangements about 90% or about 30% of the time in an earlier analysis of under 700 of the donors. For the cohort, immune exposure information was limited to CMV serostatus. A later analysis found that TCR association rates varied across HLA loci, with DRB1 alleles showing the most associated TCRs and HLA-C alleles the fewest. When HLA alleles, especially DR and DQ, strongly co-occurred, attributing TCR associations to individual alleles was difficult. Linkage disequilibrium might explain the correlated functional status among segregating V segments, but an unknown experimental factor could not be excluded. Because counts were too low, seventeen rarely observed V segments, including chromosome 9 orphons, were excluded from the earlier analysis of 587 of the donors. Sequencing depth was assumed to be roughly uniform across donors in the presence/absence analyses, though that assumption may not hold. The authors suggested that the approach could potentially be generalized to other disease states and immunological phenotypes. A later genetic analysis reported fewer N-insertions in productive TCRs among donors in an Asian-associated ancestry cluster than the roughly 670-donor mean. In a later analysis, HLA-associated TCR beta chains were found to be more clonally expanded and to have lower generation probabilities than equally common non-associated chains. A further reported finding was that TCR beta sequences accurately predicted the HLA-A and HLA-B alleles for most subjects in the first cohort. Specific HLA alleles were associated with roughly 16,000 TCR beta sequences at a false discovery rate of 0.05 in a later analysis. A cluster of highly shared sequence variants was judged likely to be a technical artifact of the sequencing pipeline. In both the original and validation cohorts, the classifier was reported to diagnose cytomegalovirus status with high specificity and sensitivity. Most TCR sequences were observed very rarely across donors, whereas some public TCRs were present in many individuals. Several of the top co-occurrence clusters appeared to be linked to parvovirus B19, influenza, CMV and Epstein-Barr virus, according to a later analysis. V-gene and J-gene trimming of TCR beta chains was associated with a missense DCLRE1C variant in a later genetic analysis, and the association was replicated in an independent cohort. The study gave a list of about 160 TCR beta chains associated with cytomegalovirus.

This clone was picked up a small number of times. Which antigen it targets is not known. Base qualities are not at hand, and no much larger clone is one base apart. Libraries were made using the immunoSEQ multiplex PCR assay. The multiplex PCR relied on a mix of 60 forward primers for TCR Vbeta segments and 13 reverse primers for TCR Jbeta segments. The CDR3 region of rearranged TCR beta genes was amplified from genomic DNA with a multiplex PCR assay. Amplified TCR beta libraries were sequenced as 87-base-pair reads on the Illumina HiSeq System. The authors' pipeline ran thus. In a later analysis, around 80 million unique TCR beta chains were counted across the 650 to 750 repertoires, and some 10 million of these chains were shared by at least two donors. Raw reads were error-corrected and collapsed into unique sequences with a nearest-neighbor algorithm that merged closely related sequences to remove PCR and sequencing errors. CDR3 sequences were aligned to IMGT reference sequences to assign V, D and J gene segments. For a sequence to be retained, a match of at least six nucleotides to both a V gene segment and a J gene segment was required. Rearrangements were classified as productive when the CDR3 lacked stop codons and remained in frame with V and J, and all other rearrangements were classified as non-productive. CDR3 was defined according to IMGT convention as the region running from the second conserved V-encoded cysteine to the conserved J-encoded phenylalanine. Sequences without an unambiguous match to a single V gene segment were excluded from the earlier analysis of about 640 of the donors. In an earlier analysis of 450 to 700 of the donors, V segments were called functional above 56.7% productive rearrangements and were called segregating when the between-donor standard deviation exceeded 5%. A statistical classification framework was built for diagnosing cytomegalovirus status from the catalog of TCR beta chain sequences. In a later analysis, TCR nucleotide sequences were compared against IMGT/GENE-DB human TR gene sequences so that V and J genes could be assigned. The TCRdist pipeline was used in a later analysis to assign CDR3 sequences and most-parsimonious VDJ recombination scenarios. In a later analysis, each TCR beta chain was defined by its CDR3 amino acid sequence together with its V-gene family, and reads lacking a unique V-gene family were excluded. To address suspected cross-contamination and a sequencing artifact, a later analysis removed 592 highly shared, low-generation-probability nucleotide sequences. In a later analysis, a clonal expansion index for each public chain was calculated from normalized within-repertoire ranks of inferred template counts. Generation probabilities in a later analysis came from a VDJ recombination model fitted to out-of-frame rearrangements, and those results were checked against IGoR. In a later analysis, TCR-TCR, TCR-HLA and TCR-CMV co-occurrence was scored with hypergeometric tests, and a repertoire-size bias correction was applied to TCR pairs. A later analysis estimated false discovery rates by permuting HLA or CMV assignments 20 times. In a later analysis, co-occurring TCRs were grouped using DBSCAN, with TCRdist sequence similarity added in when clustering inside HLA-allele-positive subsets. Co-occurrence clustering excluded repertoires with fewer than 30,000 or more than 120,000 public chains, plus five with anomalous nucleotide sharing. In its TCRdb copy, this immuneACCESS table keeps in-frame sequences only and misses some clones. Where compared with another copy, unresolved V genes explain less than half of these, and the others have no known cause. The DNA was the basis for D and trimming; V, J and clone size are from that table. Recorded for this sample are 75,000 to 100,000 clones; 6.5% to 8% of them occurred a single time. Roughly 2% of the sample goes to the ten largest clones.

The CDR3 starts with the cysteine, ends with the phenylalanine, and has 13 residues. The read is trimmed to its CDR3 DNA, 39 bases read in frame from base 1. The V end gives up 8 bases and the J end 2 bases, leaving 5 bases in the junction not matched to a gene. Per the germline V gene (reference sequence), LNHDA is the CDR1 and SQIVND is the CDR2. The cohort consisted of more than 650 healthy bone marrow donors. All cohort members were sampled while nominally healthy, although unrecorded immune exposures were likely present. The donor tested CMV seronegative and was one of the 352 seronegative cohort members. A peripheral blood sample was collected from each donor, and TCR beta sequencing was performed on peripheral blood mononuclear cells. The Qiagen DNeasy Blood Extraction Kit was used to extract genomic DNA from the blood cell samples.

The sequence was obtained from a man aged 50-59 years in good health and CMV-seronegative. Rearrangement joined TRBV19 to TRBJ2-5; 7 junctional bases match TRBD1. Input material: PBMCs. The nucleotide sequence is TGTGCCAGTGCAGGGACAGTTCAAGAGACCCAGTACTTC. Its coded protein is CASAGTVQETQYF.